The rows below give T cell receptor beta chains drawn from one sample of a study of blood T cell repertoires in COVID-19. Generated by immunoSEQ multiplex PCR, the TCRdb table keeps only in-frame clones and is missing some. The table lists over 90,000 clones, approximately 88% of them singletons. Sequenced material: peripheral blood. The source of these receptors is a human donor in a cohort sampled during active COVID-19. The CDR3 runs from the conserved cysteine through the conserved F or W. The D gene is left open where the match is weak.

j_call v_call cdr3_length d_call cdr3_aa
TRBJ1-1 TRBV29-1 13 NA CSVVWGGNTEAFF
TRBJ1-3 TRBV27 15 TRBD1 CASSLGTGLGNTIYF
TRBJ1-1 TRBV19 14 NA CASSRTLRSTEAFF
TRBJ2-2 TRBV7-3 14 TRBD1 CASSQGAGTGELFF
TRBJ1-2 TRBV9 15 TRBD1 CASSSSGTGIEGYTF
TRBJ2-7 TRBV6-2/TRBV6-3 14 TRBD1 CASSYGTGDHEQYF
TRBJ1-5 TRBV27 16 NA CASSLGGIRANQPQHF
TRBJ1-1 TRBV29-1 11 NA CSGSLNTEAFF
TRBJ2-6 TRBV11-2 12 TRBD1 CASSSRTGQGSF
TRBJ1-5 TRBV18 14 NA CASQGQIGNQPQHF
TRBJ1-3 TRBV19 12 TRBD1 CATRDSLGPIYF
TRBJ2-7 TRBV25-1 13 NA CASSVVGGNEQYF
TRBJ2-1 TRBV7-6 16 TRBD2 CASSSLRAGGPNEQFF
TRBJ1-4 TRBV6-5 15 NA CAIPWRDATNEKLFF
TRBJ2-3 TRBV7-2 14 NA CASSLSRGQDTQYF
TRBJ1-5 TRBV18 13 NA CASSPNPDQPQHF
TRBJ2-5 TRBV7-6 16 TRBD2 CASSLAAGGPQETQYF
TRBJ2-2 TRBV5-4 16 NA CASSLMGGRRGGELFF
TRBJ2-3 TRBV19 16 TRBD2 CASSLGTSVSTDTQYF
TRBJ1-2 TRBV15 13 TRBD1 CATRPTGNYGYTF
TRBJ2-7 TRBV29-1 14 TRBD1 CSVMGQGVTNEQYF
TRBJ1-1 TRBV7-2 14 NA CASTPGNLNTEAFF
TRBJ1-6 TRBV9 16 TRBD1 CASSPNRGWGNSPLHF
TRBJ1-6 TRBV7-2 13 NA CASSLSGIVFLHF
TRBJ1-5 TRBV7-9 13 NA CASSFSSNQPQHF
TRBJ1-4 TRBV7-9 17 NA CASSLGAGMGTNEKLFF
TRBJ1-3 TRBV19 14 TRBD1 CASSIRGSENTIYF
TRBJ2-7 TRBV11-2 14 NA CASSSYDSSYEQYF
TRBJ1-2 TRBV29-1 13 NA CSVDRTALHGYTF